These 20 T cell receptor beta chains were all obtained from the same sample, sequenced in a study of blood T cell repertoires in COVID-19 (TCRdb year 2020). The library was prepared using the immunoSEQ multiplex PCR assay. TCRdb retrieved this table from immuneACCESS and kept in-frame rearrangements only. Not all clones are present; in checked studies, unresolved V genes account for under half, and no reason is known for the remainder. Within this sample are 150,000 to 200,000 clones, with under 80% of them counted one time only. Approximately 12% of the sample comes from the top ten. The specimen was peripheral blood. These receptors all stem from a man aged 50 to 60 who had recovered from COVID-19.

The chain joins TRBV10-3 to TRBJ1-3, with TRBD1 matching over 8 bases. The V and J ends lost 8 bases and 0 bases, in that order; junction bases with no gene match: 3. Per the germline V gene, CDR1 is ENHRY and CDR2 is SYGVKD. This CDR3 is built from 14 residues. DNA for the CDR3: TGTGCCATCGGACAGGGTTACTCTGGAAACACCATATATTTT. This sequence encodes CAIGQGYSGNTIYF.

The chain couples TRBV15 to TRBJ1-1, with D unclear. V lost 5 bases, J lost 6 bases, and 16 bases lay in between. CDR1 LNHNV and CDR2 YYDKDF come from the germline V gene (reference sequence). The CDR3 contains 14 residues. CDR3 nucleotides: TGTGCCACCAGCGCAGTCCGGGGTTACTCTGAAGCTTTCTTT. This encodes CATSAVRGYSEAFF. The full variable domain, its missing parts supplied by reference TRBV15 and TRBJ1-1, is DAMVIQNPRYQVTQFGKPVTLSCSQTLNHNVMYWYQQKSSQAPKLLFHYYDKDFNNEADTPDNFQSRRPNTSFCFLDIRSPGLGDTAMYLCATSAVRGYSEAFFGQGTRLTVV.

The rearrangement uses TRBV19 and TRBJ1-5, with 7 bases identical to TRBD1. The CDR3 length is 14 residues. Germline trimming cut 4 bases from V and 5 bases from J; bases unmatched to any gene: 5. Germline assignment: CDR1 LNHDA and CDR2 SQIVND (reference sequence). As DNA, the CDR3 is TGTGCCAGTAGTAATTACAGGGGATATCAGCCCCAGCATTTT. Encoded protein: CASSNYRGYQPQHF.

The chain couples TRBV5-5 to TRBJ2-3, with D possibly matching TRBD1 (6 bases). This CDR3 contains 17 residues. Germline V gene sequence: CDR1 SGHKS, CDR2 YYEKEE (reference sequence). Trimming pared 2 bases from V and 4 bases from J, leaving 20 bases between. The CDR3 is CASSLAAPGQVADTQYF. The CDR3 DNA follows: TGTGCCAGCAGCTTAGCAGCCCCGGGACAAGTGGCAGATACGCAGTATTTT. Looking up the rest from reference TRBV5-5 and TRBJ2-3 gives the full variable domain: DAGVTQSPTHLIKTRGQQVTLRCSPISGHKSVSWYQQVLGQGPQFIFQYYEKEERGRGNFPDRFSARQFPNYSSELNVNALLLGDSALYLCASSLAAPGQVADTQYFGPGTRLTVL.

V usage is TRBV7-9 and J usage is TRBJ1-5; no clear D gene. V lost 3 bases to trimming and J lost 4 bases, with 10 bases between them. This CDR3 has 14 amino acids. The germline V gene has CDR1 SEHNR and CDR2 FQNEAQ (reference sequence). The CDR3 DNA follows: TGTGCCAGCAGCTTCTCGGGGATGAATCAGCCCCAGCATTTT. This translates into CASSFSGMNQPQHF.

This chain connects TRBV3-1 (or the pseudogene TRBV3-2) to TRBJ2-1; 8 bases are shared with TRBD2. From germline, CDR1 is LGHDT and CDR2 YNNKEL (reference sequence). With 2 bases clipped from V and 8 bases from J, the junction kept 8 bases outside the gene matches. The CDR3 is made up of 15 amino acids. The CDR3 loop reads CASSQSVAGNYEQFF. In DNA, the CDR3 is TGTGCCAGCAGCCAATCTGTAGCGGGAAACTATGAGCAGTTCTTC.

The chain is built from TRBV27 and TRBJ2-7, with D possibly being TRBD2 (5 bases). The CDR3 is 14 amino acids. Germline CDR1 is MNHEY and CDR2 is SMNVEV (reference sequence). Trimming removed 3 bases at V and 0 bases at J, with 9 bases between. CDR3 sequence (DNA): TGTGCCAGCAGTTTGGCGGGTTTCTCCTACGAGCAGTACTTC. It yields the protein CASSLAGFSYEQYF.

As DNA, the CDR3 is TGCGCCAGCAGTGTGCGGCCAGACAGGGGACATGAGCAGTTCTTC. Protein product: CASSVRPDRGHEQFF. This chain joins TRBV10-2 and TRBJ2-1; 8 nucleotides match TRBD1. The junction had 10 bases not matched to a gene; V was cut back by 4 bases and J by 8 bases. CDR1 and CDR2 from the germline V gene are WSHSY and SAAADI. The CDR3 covers 15 residues.

The chain carries TRBV5-8 and TRBJ2-1; possible D gene TRBD2, 6 bases. V was cut by 3 bases and J by 0 bases, with 13 bases left in between. The CDR3 sequence is 16 residues long. Germline V gives CDR1 SGHTS, CDR2 YDEGEE. The CDR3 protein is CASSYSGGSSYNEQFF. The CDR3 DNA is TGTGCCAGCAGCTATTCCGGGGGTAGCTCCTACAATGAGCAGTTCTTC.

This clone was counted a single time. The chain is built from TRBV6-5 and TRBJ2-3; 8 bases agree with TRBD1. The germline V gene encodes CDR1 MNHEY and CDR2 SVGAGI. The length of the CDR3 is 15 residues. The ends lost 6 bases at V and 0 bases at J; junction bases unmatched: 5. The CDR3, as DNA: TGTGCCAGCAGCCGTCGGGACAGGAGCACAGATACGCAGTATTTT. Translated: CASSRRDRSTDTQYF.

The rearrangement joins TRBV29-1 to TRBJ2-3, with TRBD1 identical over 9 bases. Germline CDR1 SQVTM, CDR2 ANQGSEA. CDR3 length: 14 amino acids. V was pared by 4 bases and J by 6 bases, with 8 bases of the junction left unmatched. CDR3 amino acids: CSVGLGQGLDTQYF. CDR3 bases: TGCAGCGTTGGACTAGGACAGGGGTTGGATACGCAGTATTTT.

This clone occurred a few times. This sequence joins TRBV13 and TRBJ2-2; 8 nucleotides align to TRBD2. This CDR3 has 16 amino acids. The V gene's germline CDR1 is PRHDT and CDR2 FYEKMQ (reference sequence). V lost 0 bases to trimming and J lost 2 bases; unmatched junction nucleotides: 2. CDR3 bases: TGTGCCAGCAGCTTAGGACTAGCGGACAACACCGGGGAGCTGTTTTTT. Its protein product is CASSLGLADNTGELFF.

This chain joins TRBV19 and TRBJ2-3; the D is unclear. The V gene lost 7 bases and the J gene lost 3 bases, with 11 bases spanning the gap. This CDR3 spans 13 amino acids. Germline V gene data show CDR1 as LNHDA and CDR2 as SQIVND (reference sequence). The CDR3 region is CASMAEDTDTQYF. In DNA, the CDR3 is TGTGCCAGTATGGCGGAAGATACAGATACGCAGTATTTT.

This sequence joins TRBV4-1 and TRBJ2-7, with 7 bases lining up with TRBD1. Germline V gives CDR1 MGHRA, CDR2 YSYEKL. J was trimmed by 6 bases and V by 1 base; bases with no gene match: 6. The CDR3 covers 14 residues. The CDR3 region is CASSQGRTGFEQYF. CDR3 coding DNA: TGCGCCAGCAGCCAAGGCCGGACAGGCTTCGAGCAGTACTTC.

The genes are TRBV27 and TRBJ2-1, with a tentative D call TRBD1 (6 bases). Trimming stripped 7 bases from V and 4 bases from J, with 11 bases between. This CDR3 has 13 residues. Per germline, CDR1 MNHEY and CDR2 SMNVEV (reference sequence). CDR3 region: CASTQTGYNEQFF. As DNA, the CDR3 is TGTGCCAGCACCCAAACAGGGTACAATGAGCAGTTCTTC.

The V call is TRBV2, the J call TRBJ2-1; perhaps TRBD1 as D (5 bases). V was cut by 3 bases and J by 10 bases, with 13 bases left in between. Germline assignment: CDR1 SNHLY and CDR2 FYNNEI. The CDR3 runs to 13 residues. DNA for the CDR3: TGTGCCAGCAGTGAGGAGAGTACAGGAGAGCAGTTCTTC. Translating it yields CASSEESTGEQFF.

This chain links TRBV5-1 with TRBJ2-2; 9 nucleotides match TRBD1. CDR3 length equals 16 residues. The V and J ends lost 1 base and 6 bases, in that order; junction bases with no gene match: 7. Germline V gene data show CDR1 as SGHRS and CDR2 as YFSETQ. CDR3 amino acids: CASSLTGQGVSGELFF. The DNA of the CDR3 is TGCGCCAGCAGCTTGACGGGACAGGGTGTTTCCGGGGAGCTGTTTTTT. Complete variable domain (other parts from reference TRBV5-1 and TRBJ2-2): KAGVTQTPRYLIKTRGQQVTLSCSPISGHRSVSWYQQTPGQGLQFLFEYFSETQRNKGNFPGRFSGRQFSNSRSEMNVSTLELGDSALYLCASSLTGQGVSGELFFGEGSRLTVL.

This clone came up a few times. The rearrangement uses TRBV28 and TRBJ1-1; no reliable D call. Per germline, CDR1 MDHEN and CDR2 SYDVKM. Trimming removed 6 bases at V and 3 bases at J, with 11 bases between. This CDR3 is built from 13 residues. The CDR3 loop reads CASRRVLDTEAFF. DNA for the CDR3: TGTGCCAGCAGGCGGGTATTGGACACTGAAGCTTTCTTT. The complete variable domain, with remaining parts taken from reference TRBV28 and TRBJ1-1, reads DVKVTQSSRYLVKRTGEKVFLECVQDMDHENMFWYRQDPGLGLRLIYFSYDVKMKEKGDIPEGYSVSREKKERFSLILESASTNQTSMYLCASRRVLDTEAFFGQGTRLTVV.

V usage is TRBV4-1 and J usage is TRBJ2-4; D not resolved. Trimming removed 0 bases from V and 0 bases from J, with 9 bases in between. Looked up from germline, CDR1 is MGHRA and CDR2 is YSYEKL. The CDR3 has 16 residues. In DNA form, the CDR3 reads TGCGCCAGCAGCCAAGATGGCAGACTAGCCAAAAACATTCAGTACTTC. Protein: CASSQDGRLAKNIQYF.

The chain links TRBV5-1 to TRBJ2-7, with TRBD1 matching 9 bases. The length of the CDR3 is 14 residues. Losses at the gene ends were 5 bases for V and 2 bases for J; bases not matched to a gene: 5. Germline lookup yields CDR1 SGHRS and CDR2 YFSETQ. The DNA of the CDR3 is TGCGCCAGCAGGACGACAGGGGGACCCTACGAGCAGTACTTC. It is translated as CASRTTGGPYEQYF.